The source of this TCR beta chain is a study of OX40 agonist ivuxolimab in advanced cancers. Looking at the study overall: Patients took ivuxolimab, an agonistic anti-OX40 (CD134) antibody. General study results and limits: What antigens the expanded peripheral T cells recognized was never established. Both blood CD4+ and CD8+ T cells showed clonal growth by week 6 at 0.1 to 3.0 mg/kg. Patients who responded partially at 0.1-3.0 mg/kg showed clonal expansion ranking among the lowest.

CDR1 is SGDLS and CDR2 is YYNGEE in the germline V gene. Trimming removed 1 base at V and 0 bases at J, with 8 bases between. This CDR3 is 15 amino acids long. In regard to this clone: Its antigen is not identified.

Data came from immunoSEQ multiplex PCR; TCRdb stores just in-frame clones and leaves some out. This sample has about 83,000 clones, with approximately 84% found just once. The TCR was taken from an adult with an advanced solid tumor such as melanoma, head and neck, liver or kidney cancer. This chain connects TRBV9 to TRBJ1-3, with no clear D. The sequences come from CD4+ or CD8+ T cells sorted from blood, collected in a trial of the OX40 agonist ivuxolimab. As DNA, the CDR3 is TGTGCCAGCAGCGTATTGGCAGGCTCTGGAAACACCATATATTTT. It is translated as CASSVLAGSGNTIYF. The full variable domain, in which reference TRBV9 and TRBJ1-3 provide the parts outside the CDR3, is DSGVTQTPKHLITATGQRVTLRCSPRSGDLSVYWYQQSLDQGLQFLIQYYNGEERAKGNILERFSAQQFPDLHSELNLSSLELGDSALYFCASSVLAGSGNTIYFGEGSWLTVV.